This T cell receptor beta chain was found in a study of CD4+ T cells in melanoma. Libraries were prepared by immunoSEQ multiplex PCR; TCRdb keeps only in-frame clonotypes and omits some of them. The top ten clones hold 8.9% of a sample with about 11,000 clones, about 70% of them seen once. On this clone: The antigen remains undetermined.

The junction had 6 bases not matched to a gene; V was cut back by 6 bases and J by 3 bases. Germline V gene sequence: CDR1 MNHNY, CDR2 SVGAGI (reference sequence). This CDR3 is 15 amino acids long. Notes on the study in general: CD8+ T cell, macrophage and B cell function reportedly correlated with neoantigen-specific CD4+ T cells. Neoantigen-specific CD4+ T cells in melanoma reportedly had diverse differentiation states.

The chain carries TRBV6-6 and TRBJ1-4; TRBD1 matches at 8 bases. The TCR sequence derives from a human donor with melanoma. Sequencing was performed on cells from a culture (not recorded whether cultured in vitro). DNA of the CDR3: TGTGCCAGCAGGCGTCCGACAGGGGCTAATGAAAAACTGTTTTTT. Its translation: CASRRPTGANEKLFF.